A single sample gave rise to the 27 T cell receptor beta chains below, sequenced in a study of regulatory T cells in long-lasting Graves disease. Relying on iRepertoire HTBI primers and Arm-PCR of CDR3 regions, the team built TCR beta libraries. A single record per CDR3 protein comes from TCRdb applying MiXCR to the multiplex PCR reads. The table records fewer than 650,000 distinct CDR3 sequences, roughly 16% of them present only once. The time point is: newly diagnosed GD, antithyroid drugs for less than 3 months. Researchers made the TCR library from RNA that was extracted from PBMCs. The same data also contributed to another study, on T cells in Graves' hyperthyroidism and ophthalmopathy.

Here the sequenced sample was peripheral blood mononuclear cells (PBMCs), taken at new diagnosis, from a patient treated with antithyroid drugs. These TCRs come from a woman aged 30 to 39 with Graves disease.

Only a few counts were recorded for this clonotype. This chain connects TRBV11-2 to TRBJ2-7, with D uncertain. Germline V gives CDR1 SGHAT, CDR2 FQNNGV. Trimming removed 5 bases from V and 5 bases from J, with 16 bases in between. This CDR3 is built from 14 residues. The CDR3 sequence: CASSQEIEFHEQYF. CDR3 nucleotide sequence: TGTGCCAGCAGCCAAGAGATTGAGTTCCACGAGCAGTACTTC.

Comments on this clonotype: A single base separates this from a much larger clone, so it may be a read error. The V gene is TRBV2, the J gene TRBJ2-7, with D unresolved. Per germline, CDR1 SNHLY and CDR2 FYNNEI. CDR3 size: 13 residues. Trimming cost V 11 bases and J 1 base, with 15 bases left between them. CDR3 protein: CACNTGLSYEQYF. CDR3 DNA: TGTGCCTGCAATACCGGGTTATCCTACGAGCAGTACTTC.

V usage is TRBV28 and J usage is TRBJ1-5; D is unresolved. Germline V gene data show CDR1 as MDHEN and CDR2 as SYDVKM. V dropped 1 base and J dropped 6 bases, with 4 bases sitting between them. This CDR3 contains 12 residues. CDR3 DNA: TGTGCCAGCAGTTTATTTGCTCAGCCCCAGCATTTT. It is translated as CASSLFAQPQHF.

At least ten counts were recorded for this clonotype. The chain carries TRBV7-9 and TRBJ1-1; D is ambiguous. There are 13 residues in the CDR3. Germline values: CDR1 SEHNR, CDR2 FQNEAQ (reference sequence). Trimming shortened V by 1 base and J by 3 bases, and 6 bases separated the two germline ends. The CDR3 here is CASSLERHTEAFF. Written as DNA, the CDR3 is TGTGCCAGCAGCTTAGAACGGCACACTGAAGCTTTCTTT.

The chain joins TRBV19 to TRBJ1-6; D not certain. V gave up 8 bases and J gave up 7 bases, with 21 bases separating them. Germline V gene data show CDR1 as LNHDA and CDR2 as SQIVND (reference sequence). This CDR3 region has 16 residues. CDR3 sequence (DNA): TGTGCCAGTCAATCCTGGTTAGGAGATGGAAATTCACCCCTCCACTTT. Protein: CASQSWLGDGNSPLHF. The whole variable domain, remainder taken from reference TRBV19 and TRBJ1-6, is DGGITQSPKYLFRKEGQNVTLSCEQNLNHDAMYWYRQDPGQGLRLIYYSQIVNDFQKGDIAEGYSVSREKKESFPLTVTSAQKNPTAFYLCASQSWLGDGNSPLHFGNGTRLTVT.

J is TRBJ1-2 and V is TRBV19; TRBD1 matches 7 bases. From germline, CDR1 is LNHDA and CDR2 SQIVND (reference sequence). This CDR3 comprises 14 residues. V was clipped by 7 bases and J by 4 bases; unmatched bases: 9. The CDR3 region has the DNA TGTGCCAGTACCCGGGACAGCCGACGCTATGGCTACACCTTC. The encoded protein is CASTRDSRRYGYTF.

This clonotype was detected many times. This chain joins TRBV18 and TRBJ2-5, with D tentatively TRBD1 (6 bases). The CDR3 totals 14 residues. Germline V gives CDR1 KGHSH, CDR2 LQKENI. V shed 3 bases and J shed 2 bases, with 10 bases lying between them. The CDR3 DNA reads TGTGCCAGCTCACCGGTCGGACAGCAAGAGACCCAGTACTTC. Its protein product is CASSPVGQQETQYF.

This clonotype came up a few times. The chain combines TRBV14 with TRBJ1-4; TRBD1 matches at 11 bases. J was trimmed by 2 bases and V by 6 bases; bases with no gene match: 2. This CDR3 spans 15 amino acids. The germline CDR1 and CDR2 sequences are SGHDN and FVKESK. The CDR3 bases are TGTGCCAGCAGTTGGGACAGGGGGACTAATGAAAAACTGTTTTTT. Its protein is CASSWDRGTNEKLFF.

In its sample, this clonotype was seen many times. The CDR3 nucleotides read TGTGCCAGCAGTGAGGCGCTAGCGGGAGCTTCCTACGAGCAGTACTTC. Translation gives CASSEALAGASYEQYF. The J gene is TRBJ2-7, the V gene TRBV2, with 10 bases matching TRBD2. The CDR3 sequence is 16 residues long. Trimming took 3 bases from V and 1 from J; bases not matched to a gene: 6. Germline V gives CDR1 SNHLY, CDR2 FYNNEI. Full variable domain (remainder filled in from reference TRBV2 and TRBJ2-7): EPEVTQTPSHQVTQMGQEVILRCVPISNHLYFYWYRQILGQKVEFLVSFYNNEISEKSEIFDDQFSVERPDGSNFTLKIRSTKLEDSAMYFCASSEALAGASYEQYFGPGTRLTVT.

This clonotype showed up many times. This rearrangement joins TRBV12-3 or TRBV12-4 to TRBJ2-3, with D unclear. The ends were cut back, 4 bases at V and 8 bases at J, with 10 bases in the middle. The CDR3 is made up of 12 amino acids. CDR3 bases: TGTGCCAGCAGTTCGAGCTTGGGTACGCAGTATTTT. It encodes CASSSSLGTQYF.

The gene calls are TRBV4-1 and TRBJ2-1; tentative D call: TRBD1 (5 bases). The CDR3 sequence is 15 residues long. Trimming stripped 5 bases from V and 0 bases from J, with 11 bases between. The germline V gene has CDR1 MGHRA and CDR2 YSYEKL. CDR3 sequence reads: CASSYDRSSYNEQFF. CDR3 in DNA: TGCGCCAGCAGCTACGACAGAAGCTCCTACAATGAGCAGTTCTTC.

This clonotype was seen ten or more times. The genes are TRBV20-1 and TRBJ2-7, with D tentatively TRBD2 (6 bases). Germline lookup yields CDR1 DFQATT and CDR2 SNEGSKA (reference sequence). Deletions cut 0 bases from V and 0 bases from J, with 12 bases between. The CDR3 covers 15 residues. The CDR3 protein is CSARDFLADSYEQYF. CDR3 DNA sequence: TGCAGTGCTAGAGACTTTTTAGCGGACTCCTACGAGCAGTACTTC.

This clonotype appeared once. The V gene is TRBV4-1, the J gene TRBJ2-3; possibly TRBD1 for D (6 bases). The CDR3 sequence is 15 residues long. Between the trimmed V and J ends, which lost 4 bases and 3 bases, there was a span of 14 bases. Germline CDR1 reads MGHRA; CDR2 reads YSYEKL. The CDR3 region is CASSRQPGQTDTQYF. CDR3 DNA: TGCGCCAGCAGCCGCCAGCCTGGACAGACAGATACGCAGTATTTT.

V is TRBV9 and J is TRBJ1-6; D is perhaps TRBD1 (6 bases). The germline gives CDR1 SGDLS, CDR2 YYNGEE. CDR3 size: 14 residues. Trimming removed 6 bases from V and 7 bases from J, with 14 bases in between. CDR3: CASNSGTPNSPLHF. CDR3 in DNA: TGTGCCAGCAACTCCGGGACACCCAATTCACCCCTCCACTTT.

This clonotype was counted a few times. This chain joins TRBV5-1 and TRBJ1-2; D remains ambiguous. Trimming took 5 bases from V and 4 from J, leaving 9 bases between them. The CDR3 extends over 12 amino acids. Per germline, CDR1 SGHRS and CDR2 YFSETQ. Here the CDR3 reads CASRGSFYGYTF. As DNA, the CDR3 is TGCGCCAGCAGGGGCAGTTTCTATGGCTACACCTTC.

This clonotype was detected many times. The chain uses TRBV12-3 or TRBV12-4 and TRBJ1-1, with no clear D. V lost 3 bases, J lost 11 bases, and 13 bases lay in between. This CDR3 has 12 residues. The CDR3, as DNA: TGTGCCAGCAGTTTCCCGCCGGGCTGGGCTTTCTTT. Protein product: CASSFPPGWAFF.

The genes are TRBV11-2 and TRBJ2-5, with TRBD2 matching over 11 bases. The CDR3 has 17 amino acids. The J segment lost 3 bases and the V segment lost 5 bases, leaving 11 bases of the junction unmatched. CDR1 SGHAT and CDR2 FQNNGV come from the germline V gene. CDR3 DNA: TGTGCCAGCAGCCGCGGCCGGACTAGCGGGCCAAAAGAGACCCAGTACTTC. Amino acids: CASSRGRTSGPKETQYF.

In this sample, this clonotype turned up many times. The J gene is TRBJ1-5, the V gene TRBV24-1; TRBD1 matches 9 bases. Trimming cost V 3 bases and J 4 bases; bases outside gene matches: 6. The germline V gene has CDR1 KGHDR and CDR2 SFDVKD. This CDR3 is 16 amino acids long. The CDR3 DNA reads as TGTGCCACCAGTGATCCAACCGGGACAGGGAATCAGCCCCAGCATTTT. It yields the protein CATSDPTGTGNQPQHF.

The chain couples TRBV7-3 to TRBJ1-4, with D possibly TRBD1 on 5 matching bases. From germline, CDR1 is SGHTA and CDR2 FQGTGA. This CDR3 is 15 amino acids long. Between the trimmed V and J ends, which lost 5 bases and 0 bases, there was a span of 10 bases. The CDR3, as DNA: TGTGCCAGCAGCACAGGACCGACAACTAATGAAAAACTGTTTTTT. It specifies CASSTGPTTNEKLFF.

This clonotype was counted ten times or more. V and J are TRBV6-1 and TRBJ2-3, with D perhaps matching TRBD2 (5 bases). CDR3 length: 13 amino acids. CDR1 MNHNS and CDR2 SASEGT come from the germline V gene. V shed 8 bases and J shed 6 bases, with 15 bases lying between them. For the CDR3, the DNA is TGTGCCAGCCGTACTAGAGGAGAGGATACGCAGTATTTT. The encoded protein is CASRTRGEDTQYF.

The rearrangement uses TRBV28 and TRBJ1-4, with 9 bases matching TRBD1. CDR3 size: 15 residues. Germline lookup yields CDR1 MDHEN and CDR2 SYDVKM. With 3 bases clipped from V and 6 bases from J, the junction kept 5 bases outside the gene matches. The CDR3 region is CASSFLTGGYEKLFF. CDR3 nucleotides: TGTGCCAGCAGTTTCTTGACAGGGGGGTATGAAAAACTGTTTTTT.

This clonotype was detected many times. The V and J genes are TRBV28 and TRBJ1-1; the D gene is possibly TRBD1 (6 bases). The CDR3 has 15 amino acids. V dropped 6 bases and J dropped 0 bases, with 14 bases sitting between them. The germline gives CDR1 MDHEN, CDR2 SYDVKM. The CDR3 DNA reads as TGTGCCAGCAGCCGCGGGGGGGCGATGAACACTGAAGCTTTCTTT. Translated, it gives CASSRGGAMNTEAFF.

This clonotype was counted between two and nine times. This sequence joins TRBV5-4 and TRBJ1-1, with D tentatively TRBD1 (6 bases). CDR3 length: 14 residues. V was clipped by 4 bases and J by 1 base, with 11 bases between them. The germline CDR1 and CDR2 sequences are SGHNT and YYREEE (reference sequence). Written as DNA, the CDR3 is TGTGCCAGCAGCCCCTGGGGGCGGAACACTGAAGCTTTCTTT. Amino acids: CASSPWGRNTEAFF.

This clonotype was counted a few times. The J gene is TRBJ1-1, the V gene TRBV28; 9 nucleotides line up with TRBD1. This CDR3 region has 12 residues. The J segment lost 11 bases and the V segment lost 5 bases, leaving 6 bases of the junction unmatched. CDR1 and CDR2 (germline): MDHEN, SYDVKM. CDR3 coding DNA: TGTGCCAGCAGTCCCGGGACAGGGAGCGCTTTCTTT. The encoded protein is CASSPGTGSAFF.

Remarks on this clonotype: One end of the junction is discordant with germline, which a read error may explain. V gene TRBV9 combines with J gene TRBJ1-1; D is ambiguous. Germline V gene sequence: CDR1 SGDLS, CDR2 YYNGEE. The CDR3 contains 12 residues. The CDR3 reads CASSKTNTETFF. The CDR3 DNA reads TGTGCCAGCAGCAAAACGAACACTGAAACTTTCTTT.

This clonotype has ten or more counts. V is TRBV19 and J is TRBJ2-7, with TRBD2 matching over 9 bases. Germline values: CDR1 LNHDA, CDR2 SQIVND (reference sequence). The CDR3 is made up of 15 amino acids. V shed 7 bases and J 2 bases; nucleotides not matched to a gene: 9. CDR3 region: CASKYSGSATYEQYF. The CDR3 DNA reads as TGTGCCAGTAAATATAGCGGGAGTGCCACCTACGAGCAGTACTTC.

V gene TRBV27 combines with J gene TRBJ2-2; 7 bases are a match to TRBD2. V lost 1 base and J lost 5; bases outside the gene matches: 10. This CDR3 is 17 amino acids long. The germline gives CDR1 MNHEY, CDR2 SMNVEV (reference sequence). CDR3: CASSLFFRGGSTGELFF. The DNA of the CDR3 is TGTGCCAGCAGTTTATTTTTCCGGGGCGGGAGTACCGGGGAGCTGTTTTTT.